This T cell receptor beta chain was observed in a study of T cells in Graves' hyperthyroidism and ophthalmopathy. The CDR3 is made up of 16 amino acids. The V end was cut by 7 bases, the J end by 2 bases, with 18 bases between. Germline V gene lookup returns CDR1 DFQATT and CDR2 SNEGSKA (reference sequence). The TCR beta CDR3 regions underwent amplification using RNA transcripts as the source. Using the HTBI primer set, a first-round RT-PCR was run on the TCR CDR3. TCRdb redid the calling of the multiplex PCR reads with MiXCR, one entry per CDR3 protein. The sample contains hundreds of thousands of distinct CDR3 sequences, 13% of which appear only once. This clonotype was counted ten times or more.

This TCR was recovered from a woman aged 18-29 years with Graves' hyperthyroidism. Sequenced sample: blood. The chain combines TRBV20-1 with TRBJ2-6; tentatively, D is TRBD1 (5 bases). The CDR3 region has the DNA TGCAGTGTTTCGAAGGAAGGGGATGCTGGGGCCAACGTCCTGACTTTC. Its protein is CSVSKEGDAGANVLTF.